This TCR beta chain is drawn from a study of read filtering for tumor transcriptome and immune sequencing (dated by TCRdb to about 2020). As for the study more broadly: The cohort had some 16 male and some 15 female patients with a mean age of roughly 62 years, ranging from roughly 40 to 90. After DNase treatment, whole-transcriptome libraries were prepared using the TruSeq RNA Access Library Prep Kit. TCR repertoires obtained by targeted immune repertoire sequencing and by bulk whole-transcriptome sequencing performed on the same bone marrow samples were compared. One of the main goals was to work out a read-filtering strategy for immune repertoire data, in particular whether clonotypes backed by only a single read should be removed. Under revised international staging, fewer than ten patients fell into R-ISS I, 15 or so into R-ISS II and 7 into R-ISS III. Per sample, about 4 to 11 million TCR-region mapped reads were obtained with IR-seq, compared with only roughly 75 to 1,400 with RNA-seq.

Study-wide conclusions, independent of this receptor: The sorted CD138-negative fraction was not purified T cells but a mixed bone marrow immune population. Clonotypes were captured by IR-seq at much higher depth and more reliably than by RNA-seq, and smaller IR-seq throughput was sufficient for identification of most shared clonotypes. Removing single-read clonotypes increased the correlation between IR-seq and RNA-seq shared clonotype proportions. In IR-seq, single-read clonotypes were 80% to 90% of clonotypes but 3.5% to 4% of total reads; in RNA-seq they were 70% to 75% of clonotypes and around 40% of reads.

Remarks on this clonotype: Its target antigen remains unknown. Base qualities were left out, and no much larger clone turns up one base away.

Looking up the germline V gene (reference sequence) yields CDR1 LNHDA and CDR2 SQIVND. Spanning cysteine to phenylalanine, the CDR3 consists of 13 amino acids. Of all the DNA, just the CDR3 is kept, 39 bases in frame from base 1. Deletion took 7 bases off V and 1 base off J, with a span of 10 bases between the germline ends. TCR libraries were built from roughly 370 ng RNA with the Immunoverse kit, using molecular barcoded adaptors covering alpha/delta and beta/gamma chains. TCR library preparation used the same RNA that was used for transcriptome sequencing. Sequencing of the TCR libraries was done on an Illumina HiSeq 4000 with 2 x 150 cycles. On the study's bioinformatics: MiXCR aligned TCR reads to human V, D, J and C references and assembled the aligned reads into CDR3 clonotypes, with quality filtering and error correction included. The tcR package in R was used to analyze clonotype counts and gene usage diversity. For inspection of raw mapping reads, RNA-seq reads were mapped by STAR aligner version 2.5.3a onto GRCh37 of the human genome. To test how sequencing depth affected the clonotypes detected, IR-seq fastq files were randomly downsampled with Seqtk 1.3. The public reads were run again by TCRdb, first through fastp at Q25 and then through MiXCR, and only productive beta chains were kept. Every distinct CDR3 protein forms one entry, paired with its most common genes and DNA. The V and J calls come from TCRdb's annotation, not from the publication. The table for this sample lists around 41,000 distinct CDR3 sequences; around 13% of them were counted only once. The ten biggest clones cover roughly 18% of the sample.

Bone marrow was sampled from every patient at the time of active disease. Isolation of bone marrow mononuclear cells was performed by Ficoll-Hypaque density gradient centrifugation. CD138-negative cells were obtained by negative selection after labeling with CD138 magnetic microbeads on a MACS separator, removing myeloma plasma cells. Purity of the isolated cells was checked by flow cytometry on an Attune NxT using CD138 antibodies. Total RNA was extracted with TRIzol reagent and quantified with a NanoDrop spectrophotometer. Paired RNA-seq and IR-seq were performed on each patient's CD138-negative bone marrow sample.

The receptor was derived from a donor over 35 with multiple myeloma. Source material: a population of CD138-negative cells sorted from bone marrow. Taken with the paper, the label for cell subset or site translates to: bone marrow mononuclear cells depleted of CD138+ plasma/myeloma cells by negative magnetic selection. Rearrangement joined TRBV19 to TRBJ2-5; there is no confident call for the D gene. The encoded CDR3 is CASTSNVQETQYF. Here is the DNA: TGTGCCAGTACCTCCAATGTCCAAGAGACCCAGTACTTC.